This T cell receptor (beta chain) was obtained from a study of blood T cells in healthy people across ages. CDR1 SGHRS and CDR2 YFSETQ come from the germline V gene. The CDR3 contains 15 residues. The ends lost 4 bases at V and 5 bases at J; junction bases unmatched: 9. Using a J-beta primer mix together with a sample-barcoded 5' primer, a second PCR was run for roughly 6 to 12 cycles. TCRdb re-analysed the 5' RACE reads in MiXCR, keeping a single row per CDR3 protein. The sample has roughly 1,800,000 distinct CDR3 sequences, around 50% seen once. V gene TRBV5-1 combines with J gene TRBJ1-5; 7 bases agree with TRBD1. The TCR was taken from a middle-aged woman in good health. The specimen sequenced was blood. CDR3 nucleotide sequence: TGCGCCAGCAGCCGGGATGGAGGGGGCGATCAGCCCCAGCATTTT. Residues: CASSRDGGGDQPQHF.